One and the same sample provided the 10 T cell receptor beta chains below, sequenced in a study of blood T cell repertoires in COVID-19. The data were produced by immunoSEQ multiplex PCR, yet TCRdb's version contains in-frame clones alone and is incomplete. The sample includes about 240,000 clones, about 90% of them seen just once. Source material: PBMCs or T cells enriched from blood (not recorded which). The receptors here all came from a woman aged 40 to 50 with acute COVID-19.

This clone has a handful of counts. This chain connects TRBV24-1 to TRBJ2-7; D may be TRBD1 (6 bases). The CDR3 length is 16 residues. Trimming removed 3 bases from V and 0 bases from J, with 14 bases in between. Germline-derived CDR1 and CDR2 are KGHDR and SFDVKD. This CDR3 reads CATSDPRTESSYEQYF. For the CDR3, the DNA is TGTGCCACCAGTGATCCTAGGACAGAGAGCTCCTACGAGCAGTACTTC.

V and J are TRBV6-4 and TRBJ2-2; a possible D gene is TRBD1 (6 bases). The CDR3 is made up of 13 amino acids. From germline, CDR1 is MRHNA and CDR2 SNTAGT. V was shortened by 6 bases and J by 4 bases, with 9 bases between the two germline ends. CDR3 protein: CASSPRGTGELFF. CDR3 DNA: TGTGCCAGCAGCCCCAGGGGCACCGGGGAGCTGTTTTTT.

The chain uses TRBV15 and TRBJ2-4; 14 positions match TRBD2. J gave up 0 bases and V 4 bases, and 8 bases lay outside the gene matches. The CDR3 has 19 residues. Germline assignment: CDR1 LNHNV and CDR2 YYDKDF (reference sequence). The CDR3 protein is CATSTRLAGGPVAKNIQYF. The CDR3 DNA sequence: TGTGCCACCAGCACTAGACTAGCGGGAGGGCCCGTAGCCAAAAACATTCAGTACTTC.

In its sample, this clone was seen many times. V is TRBV19 and J is TRBJ2-7; 11 nucleotides agree with TRBD2. The CDR3 loop spans 18 amino acids. The V segment lost 2 bases and the J segment 3 bases; nucleotides outside the gene matches: 12. Germline V lookup: CDR1 LNHDA, CDR2 SQIVND (reference sequence). As DNA, the CDR3 is TGTGCCAGTAGTATAAAACTAGCGGGAGTGGGGACCTTCTACGAGCAGTACTTC. The encoded protein is CASSIKLAGVGTFYEQYF. Full variable domain (missing parts from reference TRBV19 and TRBJ2-7): DGGITQSPKYLFRKEGQNVTLSCEQNLNHDAMYWYRQDPGQGLRLIYYSQIVNDFQKGDIAEGYSVSREKKESFPLTVTSAQKNPTAFYLCASSIKLAGVGTFYEQYFGPGTRLTVT.

This clone showed up just once. V is TRBV10-2 and J is TRBJ2-2; 12 bases agree with TRBD2. This CDR3 comprises 17 residues. The V gene end was trimmed by 0 bases and the J gene end by 4 bases; junction bases not matched to a gene: 3. CDR1 and CDR2 (germline): WSHSY, SAAADI. CDR3: CASSESGLAGRTGELFF. DNA of the CDR3: TGCGCCAGCAGTGAGTCCGGACTAGCGGGACGCACCGGGGAGCTGTTTTTT.

This clone has just one count. The V and J genes are TRBV27 and TRBJ2-1, with 14 bases aligning to TRBD2. CDR1 is MNHEY and CDR2 is SMNVEV in the germline V gene (reference sequence). The ends lost 1 base at V and 4 bases at J; junction bases unmatched: 6. The length of the CDR3 is 18 residues. CDR3 protein: CASSLWGTSGSIYNEQFF. In DNA, the CDR3 is TGTGCCAGCAGTTTATGGGGGACTAGCGGGAGTATTTACAATGAGCAGTTCTTC.

V is TRBV11-2 and J is TRBJ2-7; TRBD1 matches at 8 bases. Germline V CDR1 and CDR2: SGHAT, FQNNGV. CDR3 length: 14 residues. Trimming took 5 bases from V and 2 from J; bases not matched to a gene: 5. The CDR3 DNA follows: TGTGCCAGCAGCGAAAACAGGGGGACCTACGAGCAGTACTTC. It specifies CASSENRGTYEQYF.

In the case of this clone: Other DNA sequences from this sample encode an identical CDR3 as well. The chain couples TRBV5-1 to TRBJ2-3; tentative D call: TRBD2 (6 bases). The V end was cut by 0 bases, the J end by 5 bases, with 10 bases between. The CDR3 covers 14 residues. From germline, CDR1 is SGHRS and CDR2 YFSETQ. For the CDR3, the DNA is TGCGCCAGCAGCTTGGTGAGGGAGGAAGATACGCAGTATTTT. This sequence encodes CASSLVREEDTQYF.

This chain connects TRBV9 to TRBJ2-1, with a possible D match to TRBD2 (6 bases). Germline CDR1 SGDLS, CDR2 YYNGEE. Deletions cut 3 bases from V and 5 bases from J, with 12 bases between. This CDR3 region has 14 residues. The CDR3 spells CASSAGDSNNEQFF. The CDR3 DNA reads TGTGCCAGCAGCGCGGGGGACTCAAACAATGAGCAGTTCTTC. The entire variable domain, with the rest obtained from reference TRBV9 and TRBJ2-1, is as follows: DSGVTQTPKHLITATGQRVTLRCSPRSGDLSVYWYQQSLDQGLQFLIQYYNGEERAKGNILERFSAQQFPDLHSELNLSSLELGDSALYFCASSAGDSNNEQFFGPGTRLTVL.

The chain uses TRBV19 and TRBJ2-5; a possible D gene is TRBD1 (6 bases). Germline lookup yields CDR1 LNHDA and CDR2 SQIVND (reference sequence). V lost 6 bases and J lost 1, with 12 bases in between. CDR3 size: 14 residues. CDR3 nucleotides: TGTGCCAGTAGCCGGGACACCATCCAAGAGACCCAGTACTTC. Protein: CASSRDTIQETQYF.